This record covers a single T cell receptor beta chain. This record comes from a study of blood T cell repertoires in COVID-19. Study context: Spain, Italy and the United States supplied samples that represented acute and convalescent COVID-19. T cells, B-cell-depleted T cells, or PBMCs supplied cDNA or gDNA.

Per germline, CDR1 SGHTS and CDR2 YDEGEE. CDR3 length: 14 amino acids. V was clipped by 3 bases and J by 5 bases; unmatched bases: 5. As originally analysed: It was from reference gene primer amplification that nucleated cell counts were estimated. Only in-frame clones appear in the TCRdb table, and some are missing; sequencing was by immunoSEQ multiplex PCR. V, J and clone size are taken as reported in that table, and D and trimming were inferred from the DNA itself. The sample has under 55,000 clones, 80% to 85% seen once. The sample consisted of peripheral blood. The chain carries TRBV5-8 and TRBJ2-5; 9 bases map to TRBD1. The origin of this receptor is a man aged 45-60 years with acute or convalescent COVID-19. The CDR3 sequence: CASSSRDRDETQYF. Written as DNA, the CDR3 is TGTGCCAGCAGCTCCCGGGACAGGGACGAGACCCAGTACTTC.